This T cell receptor beta chain was found in a study of T-cell memory formation after mild COVID-19. TCRdb itself ran the 5' RACE reads through MiXCR, one entry per CDR3 protein. The table records fewer than 50,000 distinct CDR3 sequences, about 12% of them present only once. CDR1 is KGHSH, CDR2 LQKENI, per germline. The CDR3 has 14 residues. J gave up 6 bases and V 3 bases, and 4 bases lay outside the gene matches. This clonotype was found a few times. Sequenced: PBMCs or a T cell subset sorted from them (not recorded which). V and J are TRBV18 and TRBJ1-5, with TRBD1 matching 8 bases. This TCR came from a man aged 18 to 29 who had mild COVID-19 (a few samples of this study predate the infection). Cell type and time point are not known. The CDR3: CASSPGQGLQPQHF. CDR3 DNA: TGTGCCAGCTCACCCGGACAGGGTCTTCAGCCCCAGCATTTT.